The clone carrying this T cell receptor (beta chain) was observed a single time. These data come from a study of PD-1 blockade in mismatch repair-deficient tumors. Study information: All were previously treated, progressing patients with about 12 mismatch repair-deficient cancer types.

Every patient had mismatch repair deficiency by PCR or immunohistochemistry. Three pembrolizumab responders had their TCRs sequenced. The method was immunoSEQ multiplex PCR; TCRdb's version includes in-frame clones alone and lacks a portion of them. The data contain around 33,000 clones, more than 70% of them singletons. The source material was PBMCs, sampled 6 to 7 weeks after starting pembrolizumab. This receptor was taken from an adult with mismatch repair-deficient cancer.

The chain's CDR3 is CASSDPGRAHNEQFF. DNA for the CDR3: TGCGCCAGCAGTGACCCCGGGAGGGCCCACAATGAGCAGTTCTTC. J is TRBJ2-1 and V is TRBV10-1, with 8 bases aligning to TRBD2. This CDR3 is 15 amino acids long. The trim removed 3 bases at V and 5 bases at J, leaving 6 bases unmatched. CDR1 WNHNN and CDR2 SYGVQD come from the germline V gene (reference sequence).